This TCR beta chain was captured in a study of control samples from healthy donors and cancer patients. CDR1 and CDR2 (germline): SGHVS, FQNEAQ. There are 16 residues in the CDR3. V dropped 1 base and J dropped 0 bases, with 13 bases sitting between them. Some clones are missing from TCRdb's copy, which holds only in-frame ones; the method was immunoSEQ multiplex PCR. Counted here are around 80,000 clones, nearly 90% occurring once; the ten biggest clones make up under 7.5%. The source is a woman in her forties or fifties in good health. V usage is TRBV7-8 and J usage is TRBJ2-7; perhaps D is TRBD1 or TRBD2 (6 bases each). The specimen sequenced was blood. The CDR3 is CASSLEGGPISYEQYF. As DNA, the CDR3 is TGTGCCAGCAGCTTAGAGGGGGGCCCCATCTCCTACGAGCAGTACTTC.